The rows below give T cell receptor beta chains drawn from one sample of a study of beta chain features in type 1 diabetes. Assay used: immunoSEQ multiplex PCR; TCRdb lists only in-frame clones, some missing. The sample contains around 300,000 clones, approximately 15% of which appear only once. Sequences were obtained from central memory CD4+ T cells from blood. These receptor sequences come from a man aged 25 to 40 in good health. The CDR3 runs from the conserved cysteine through the conserved F or W. A D gene is named only where the DNA matches it firmly. Clone sizes are given selectively: once, few, many, or a class where the clone is expanded.

j_call | d_call | v_call | clone_size | cdr3_aa | cdr3_nt
TRBJ1-3 | NA | TRBV18 | few | CASSPGTLEGNTIYF | TGTGCCAGCTCACCGGGGACACTTGAAGGCAACACCATATATTTT
TRBJ2-6 | TRBD2 | TRBV27 | NA | CASSFRTSGGASGANVLTF | TGTGCCAGCAGTTTTAGGACTAGCGGGGGGGCGTCTGGGGCCAACGTCCTGACTTTC
TRBJ2-2 | NA | TRBV4-1 | many | CASSRSSGRAGELFF | TGCGCCAGCAGCCGCTCGTCGGGGCGGGCCGGGGAGCTGTTTTTT
TRBJ2-3 | NA | TRBV30 | few | CAWSVGVAGDTQYF | TGTGCCTGGAGCGTCGGCGTGGCCGGGGATACGCAGTATTTT
TRBJ2-5 | NA | TRBV7-2 | NA | CASSLPGLWETQYF | TGTGCCAGCAGCTTACCGGGCCTCTGGGAGACCCAGTACTTC
TRBJ2-1 | NA | TRBV29-1 | few | CSVRSRQELNEQFF | TGCAGCGTCCGATCCAGGCAGGAGCTAAATGAGCAGTTCTTC
TRBJ1-2 | NA | TRBV5-1 | NA | CASSLDPHYGYTF | TGCGCCAGCAGCTTGGACCCACACTATGGCTACACCTTC
TRBJ1-1 | NA | TRBV18 | few | CASSPDQGARRAFF | TGTGCCAGCTCACCGGATCAGGGAGCGCGGAGGGCTTTCTTT
TRBJ2-3 | NA | TRBV30 | NA | CAWSVWQGLDTQYF | TGTGCCTGGAGTGTATGGCAGGGTTTGGATACGCAGTATTTT
TRBJ2-2 | NA | TRBV5-1 | many | CASSGTSIVTGELFF | TGCGCCAGCAGCGGTACTAGTATAGTCACCGGGGAGCTGTTTTTT
TRBJ2-2 | NA | TRBV18 | NA | CASSGTGELFF | TGTGCCAGCTCAGGGACCGGGGAGCTGTTTTTT
TRBJ2-7 | NA | TRBV5-1 | few | CASSLGDRGNEQYF | TGCGCCAGCAGCTTGGGAGACAGAGGCAACGAGCAGTACTTC
TRBJ2-5 | NA | TRBV11-2 | few | CASSQWVETQYF | TGTGCCAGCAGCCAATGGGTAGAGACCCAGTACTTC
TRBJ2-4 | NA | TRBV11-2 | few | CASSLARYQNIQYF | TGTGCCAGCAGCTTAGCGCGATACCAAAACATTCAGTACTTC
TRBJ2-5 | NA | TRBV7-9 | few | CASTRGGTQYF | TGTGCCAGCACGAGAGGAGGGACCCAGTACTTC
TRBJ2-7 | NA | TRBV2 | few | CASSELGRYEQYF | TGTGCCAGCAGTGAGTTGGGCCGTTACGAGCAGTACTTC
TRBJ1-1 | TRBD1 | TRBV11-2 | NA | CASSTRQGSTEAFF | TGTGCCAGCAGCACAAGACAGGGATCCACTGAAGCTTTCTTT
TRBJ1-1 | NA | TRBV7-9 | NA | CASSFFQGEELAFF | TGTGCCAGCAGCTTCTTTCAAGGAGAGGAATTGGCTTTCTTT
TRBJ2-7 | NA | TRBV5-4 | NA | CASSFLYEQYF | TGTGCCAGCAGCTTTTTATACGAGCAGTACTTC
TRBJ2-1 | TRBD2 | TRBV7-2 | NA | CASSSTLAGGSEQFF | TGTGCCAGCAGCTCCACCCTAGCGGGAGGAAGTGAGCAGTTCTTC
TRBJ2-3 | NA | TRBV19 | few | CASRAPLINPGGSNTDTQYF | TGTGCCAGTAGGGCCCCTTTGATCAACCCCGGCGGCTCTAACACAGATACGCAGTATTTT
TRBJ1-1 | TRBD1 | TRBV10-3 | many | CAISGEQGRGTEAFF | TGTGCCATCAGTGGGGAACAGGGGAGGGGGACTGAAGCTTTCTTT
TRBJ2-3 | TRBD2 | TRBV4-1 | NA | CASSPGTSEDTQYF | TGTGCCAGCAGCCCCGGGACTAGCGAGGATACGCAGTATTTT
TRBJ1-3 | NA | TRBV19 | few | CASSIRNSGNTIYF | TGTGCCAGTAGTATTCGAAACTCTGGAAACACCATATATTTT
TRBJ1-1 | NA | TRBV15 | NA | CATSRDPGKNTEAFF | TGTGCCACCAGCAGAGATCCCGGGAAGAACACTGAAGCTTTCTTT
TRBJ1-2 | NA | TRBV7-9 | once | CASLPRGGGGYTF | TGTGCCAGCCTCCCCAGAGGGGGTGGCGGCTACACCTTC